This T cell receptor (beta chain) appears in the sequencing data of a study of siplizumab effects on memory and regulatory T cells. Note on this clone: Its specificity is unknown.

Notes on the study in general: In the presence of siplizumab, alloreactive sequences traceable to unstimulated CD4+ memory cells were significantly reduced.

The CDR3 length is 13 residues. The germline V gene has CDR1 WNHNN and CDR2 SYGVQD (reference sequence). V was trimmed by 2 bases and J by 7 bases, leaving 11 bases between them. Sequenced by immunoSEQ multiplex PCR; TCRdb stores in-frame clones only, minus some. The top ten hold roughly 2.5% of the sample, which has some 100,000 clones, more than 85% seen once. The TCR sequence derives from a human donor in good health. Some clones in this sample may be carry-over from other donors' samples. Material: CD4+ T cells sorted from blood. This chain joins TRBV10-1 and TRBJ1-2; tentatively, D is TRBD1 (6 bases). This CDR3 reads CASSENRAAGYTF. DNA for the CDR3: TGCGCCAGCAGTGAGAACAGGGCGGCTGGCTACACCTTC.